This T cell receptor beta chain was sequenced during a study of blood T cell repertoires in COVID-19. Enrolled through a virtual design, the participants were between 18 and 89 years of age and came from 24 US areas. The study assigned cohorts using participant-reported clinical history. This CDR3 is built from 14 residues. V lost 0 bases, J lost 4 bases, and 10 bases lay in between. Germline V gives CDR1 SGHRS, CDR2 YFSETQ. The repertoire was sequenced with immunoSEQ multiplex PCR; TCRdb's copy has only in-frame clones and lacks some. This sample has 350,000 to 450,000 clones, with roughly 90% found just once.

The chain joins TRBV5-1 to TRBJ2-5, with a weak D call TRBD2 (7 bases). The sample taken for sequencing was PBMCs or T cells enriched from blood (not recorded which). The clonotype was recovered from a woman aged 40 to 49 who had been exposed to COVID-19. The CDR3 coding sequence is TGCGCCAGCAGCTTGGTAGGGGGGGTAGAGACCCAGTACTTC. It encodes CASSLVGGVETQYF.